Below are 15 T cell receptor beta chains sequenced from a single sample in a study of blood T cell repertoires in COVID-19. Sequenced by immunoSEQ multiplex PCR; TCRdb stores in-frame clones only, minus some. The data hold 180,000 or so clones, with roughly 76% observed a single time. Sequencing was performed on peripheral blood. These receptors all stem from a woman aged 45-59 years with active or convalescent COVID-19.

The gene calls are TRBV18 and TRBJ2-3; TRBD1 matches at 8 bases. The CDR3 is made up of 15 amino acids. The V gene's germline CDR1 is KGHSH and CDR2 LQKENI. The trim removed 4 bases at V and 2 bases at J, leaving 5 bases unmatched. The CDR3 reads CASSQPGQDTDTQYF. In DNA, the CDR3 is TGTGCCAGCTCACAACCGGGACAGGACACAGATACGCAGTATTTT.

The V gene is TRBV29-1, the J gene TRBJ1-2; D is uncertain. V was pared by 4 bases and J by 5 bases, with 11 bases between. CDR1 is SQVTM, CDR2 ANQGSEA, per germline. The CDR3 totals 12 residues. CDR3 DNA sequence: TGCAGCGTTGCTTCTACCGGTTATGGCTACACCTTC. This gives the protein CSVASTGYGYTF. The whole variable domain, filled in from reference TRBV29-1 and TRBJ1-2, reads SAVISQKPSRDICQRGTSLTIQCQVDSQVTMMFWYRQQPGQSLTLIATANQGSEATYESGFVIDKFPISRPNLTFSTLTVSNMSPEDSSIYLCSVASTGYGYTFGSGTRLTVV.

The chain has TRBV7-3 and TRBJ2-3, with TRBD2 matching 12 bases. The CDR3 contains 17 residues. Germline CDR1 reads SGHTA; CDR2 reads FQGTGA. V gave up 5 bases and J gave up 2 bases; unmatched junction bases: 8. In DNA form, the CDR3 reads TGTGCCAGCAGCCCGTCCCCTAGCGGGGGGGCCACAGATACGCAGTATTTT. Translation: CASSPSPSGGATDTQYF.

The genes are TRBV28 and TRBJ2-3; D not certain. Germline values: CDR1 MDHEN, CDR2 SYDVKM. V was clipped by 4 bases and J by 4 bases, with 15 bases between them. CDR3 length: 15 residues. DNA for the CDR3: TGTGCCAGCAGTTACATTAGAGAGAGCGCAGATACGCAGTATTTT. This gives the protein CASSYIRESADTQYF. Combining the CDR3 with reference TRBV28 and TRBJ2-3 gives the whole variable domain DVKVTQSSRYLVKRTGEKVFLECVQDMDHENMFWYRQDPGLGLRLIYFSYDVKMKEKGDIPEGYSVSREKKERFSLILESASTNQTSMYLCASSYIRESADTQYFGPGTRLTVL.

This CDR3 is CASRLAGATGANVLTF. CDR3 in DNA: TGTGCCAGTAGACTAGCGGGAGCCACTGGGGCCAACGTCCTGACTTTC. The chain joins TRBV19 to TRBJ2-6; 11 nucleotides align to TRBD2. The junction had 3 bases not matched to a gene; V was cut back by 6 bases and J by 2 bases. Germline V gene data show CDR1 as LNHDA and CDR2 as SQIVND (reference sequence). This CDR3 region has 16 residues.

CDR3 coding DNA: TGTGCCAGCAGCCCCGAGGTGTGGAGAACAACAGATACGCAGTATTTT. It encodes CASSPEVWRTTDTQYF. V and J are TRBV28 and TRBJ2-3; D is uncertain. Germline lookup yields CDR1 MDHEN and CDR2 SYDVKM. This CDR3 contains 16 residues. Deletions cut 6 bases from V and 3 bases from J, with 19 bases between.

V is TRBV5-3 and J is TRBJ1-4; no reliable D call. TRBV5-3 carries the ORF label, with uncertain function. V shed 4 bases and J shed 0 bases, with 7 bases lying between them. The CDR3 loop spans 14 amino acids. The CDR3 reads CARSRYATNEKLFF. In DNA form, the CDR3 reads TGTGCCAGAAGCCGCTATGCAACTAATGAAAAACTGTTTTTT.

For the CDR3, the DNA is TGTGCCAGCAGCTTAAGGTCCGGGACAGGGAATTCACCCCTCCACTTT. Its translation: CASSLRSGTGNSPLHF. The chain uses TRBV5-6 and TRBJ1-6, with TRBD1 identical over 9 bases. The CDR3 consists of 16 residues. V lost 2 bases and J lost 7; bases outside the gene matches: 7. Germline-derived CDR1 and CDR2 are SGHDT and YYEEEE.

This clone was detected only a few times. The chain joins TRBV18 to TRBJ1-4; perhaps TRBD1 as D (6 bases). The CDR3 covers 14 residues. Germline CDR1 is KGHSH and CDR2 is LQKENI. V lost 4 bases to trimming and J lost 7 bases, with 13 bases between them. The CDR3 sequence: CASSRPGQVEKLFF. The CDR3 bases are TGTGCCAGCTCACGGCCGGGACAAGTTGAAAAACTGTTTTTT.

The V and J genes are TRBV2 and TRBJ2-3; 9 bases are a match to TRBD2. The ends lost 6 bases at V and 1 base at J; junction bases unmatched: 5. Looked up from germline, CDR1 is SNHLY and CDR2 is FYNNEI. The CDR3 runs 15 residues. The DNA of the CDR3 is TGTGCCAGCAGCCGTAGCGGGGGCCGCACAGATACGCAGTATTTT. It is translated as CASSRSGGRTDTQYF.

V gene TRBV28 combines with J gene TRBJ1-6, with a weak D call TRBD1 (5 bases). The V end was cut by 6 bases, the J end by 13 bases, with 19 bases between. The CDR3 covers 14 residues. Germline V gene data show CDR1 as MDHEN and CDR2 as SYDVKM. CDR3 bases: TGTGCCAGCAGGGCCGGCCTCGGGGGAGCCCCCCTCCACTTT. Translated: CASRAGLGGAPLHF.

The chain has TRBV6-2 or TRBV6-3 and TRBJ2-7, with D perhaps matching TRBD1 (6 bases). V was pared by 2 bases and J by 6 bases, with 14 bases between. Germline values: CDR1 MNHEY, CDR2 SVGEGT. CDR3 length: 14 residues. For the CDR3, the DNA is TGTGCCAGCAGTTACGGTTCCAGGGGAGTCGAGCAGTACTTC. Translating it yields CASSYGSRGVEQYF.

This sequence joins TRBV6-5 and TRBJ2-2, with TRBD1 identical over 9 bases. Germline CDR1 MNHEY, CDR2 SVGAGI. The V gene end was trimmed by 6 bases and the J gene end by 3 bases; junction bases not matched to a gene: 5. The CDR3 runs 15 residues. The CDR3 region has the DNA TGTGCCAGCAGCCGGGGACAGGGTTACACCGGGGAGCTGTTTTTT. Its translation is CASSRGQGYTGELFF.

This rearrangement joins TRBV4-3 to TRBJ2-1; TRBD1 matches 7 bases. The CDR3 extends over 15 amino acids. V shed 1 base and J 8 bases; nucleotides not matched to a gene: 8. The germline V gene encodes CDR1 LGHNA and CDR2 YSLEER. The DNA for the CDR3 is TGCGCCAGCAGCCAAGGACAGGGCCCCTGGGATGAGCAGTTCTTC. This encodes CASSQGQGPWDEQFF.

The chain is built from TRBV27 and TRBJ1-2; TRBD1 matches at 9 bases. Germline assignment: CDR1 MNHEY and CDR2 SMNVEV (reference sequence). The CDR3 contains 14 residues. V shed 6 bases and J 0 bases; nucleotides not matched to a gene: 2. The CDR3 DNA sequence: TGTGCCAGCAGACGGACAGGGGCTAACTATGGCTACACCTTC. It codes for CASRRTGANYGYTF.